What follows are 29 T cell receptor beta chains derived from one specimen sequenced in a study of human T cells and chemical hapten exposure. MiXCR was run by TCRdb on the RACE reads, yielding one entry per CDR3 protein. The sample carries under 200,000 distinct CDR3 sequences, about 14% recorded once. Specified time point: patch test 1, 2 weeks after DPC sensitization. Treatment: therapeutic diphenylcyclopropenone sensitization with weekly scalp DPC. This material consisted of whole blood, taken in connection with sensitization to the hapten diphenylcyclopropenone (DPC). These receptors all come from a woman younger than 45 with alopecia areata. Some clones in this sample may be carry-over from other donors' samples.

CDR3 nucleotides: TGCAGCGCTGGACATCCCACCGGGGAGCTGTTTTTT. Its protein product is CSAGHPTGELFF. The chain combines TRBV29-1 with TRBJ2-2; TRBD1 might be the D (5 bases). There are 12 residues in the CDR3. V was shortened by 7 bases and J by 4 bases, with 10 bases between the two germline ends. Germline loops: CDR1 SQVTM, CDR2 ANQGSEA.

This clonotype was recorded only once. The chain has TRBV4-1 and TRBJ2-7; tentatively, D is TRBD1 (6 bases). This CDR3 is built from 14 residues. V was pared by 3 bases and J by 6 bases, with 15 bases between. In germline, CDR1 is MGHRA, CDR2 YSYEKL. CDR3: CASSQFGQLREQYF. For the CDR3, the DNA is TGCGCCAGCAGCCAGTTCGGACAGCTCCGCGAGCAGTACTTC.

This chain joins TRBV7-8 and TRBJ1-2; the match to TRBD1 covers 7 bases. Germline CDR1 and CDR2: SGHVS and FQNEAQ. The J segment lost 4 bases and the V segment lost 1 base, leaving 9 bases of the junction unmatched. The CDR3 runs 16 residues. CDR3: CASSLGRDSLTYGYTF. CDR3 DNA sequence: TGTGCCAGCAGCTTAGGAAGGGACAGCCTAACCTATGGCTACACCTTC.

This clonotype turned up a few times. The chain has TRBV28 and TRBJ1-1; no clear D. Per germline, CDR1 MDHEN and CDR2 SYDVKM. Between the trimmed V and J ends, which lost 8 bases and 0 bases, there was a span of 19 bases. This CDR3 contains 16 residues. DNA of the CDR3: TGTGCCAGCGCGGAGAACAGCCCTATAATGAACACTGAAGCTTTCTTT. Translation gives CASAENSPIMNTEAFF.

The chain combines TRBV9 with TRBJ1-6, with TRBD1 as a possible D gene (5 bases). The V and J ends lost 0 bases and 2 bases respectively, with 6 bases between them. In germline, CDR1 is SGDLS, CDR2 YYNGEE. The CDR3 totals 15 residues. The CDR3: CASSVGTTYNSPLHF. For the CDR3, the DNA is TGTGCCAGCAGCGTAGGGACAACCTATAATTCACCCCTCCACTTT.

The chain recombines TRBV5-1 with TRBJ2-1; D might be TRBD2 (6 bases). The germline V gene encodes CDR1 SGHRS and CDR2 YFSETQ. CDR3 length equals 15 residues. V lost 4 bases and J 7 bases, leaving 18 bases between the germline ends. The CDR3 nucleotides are TGCGCCAGCAGCACCACGGGCGGAGGGATAAATGAGCAGTTCTTC. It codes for CASSTTGGGINEQFF. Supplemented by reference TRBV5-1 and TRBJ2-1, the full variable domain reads KAGVTQTPRYLIKTRGQQVTLSCSPISGHRSVSWYQQTPGQGLQFLFEYFSETQRNKGNFPGRFSGRQFSNSRSEMNVSTLELGDSALYLCASSTTGGGINEQFFGPGTRLTVL.

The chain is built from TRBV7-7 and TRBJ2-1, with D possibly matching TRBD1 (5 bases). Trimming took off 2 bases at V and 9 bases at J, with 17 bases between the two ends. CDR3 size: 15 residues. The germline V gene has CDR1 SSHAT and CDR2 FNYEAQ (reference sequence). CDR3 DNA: TGTGCCAGCAGCTTAAATTCAGGGTTATTCGGTGAGCAGTTCTTC. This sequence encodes CASSLNSGLFGEQFF.

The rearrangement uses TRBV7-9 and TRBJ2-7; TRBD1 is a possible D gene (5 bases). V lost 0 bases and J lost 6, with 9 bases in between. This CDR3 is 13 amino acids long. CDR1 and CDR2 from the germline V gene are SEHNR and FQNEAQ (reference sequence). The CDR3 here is CASSLALGPEQYF. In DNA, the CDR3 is TGTGCCAGCAGCTTAGCTTTGGGGCCCGAGCAGTACTTC.

The chain's CDR3 is CASSERQGVHNEQFF. DNA for the CDR3: TGTGCCAGCAGTGAAAGGCAGGGGGTCCACAATGAGCAGTTCTTC. The J gene is TRBJ2-1, the V gene TRBV2, with 7 nucleotides matching TRBD1. Per germline, CDR1 SNHLY and CDR2 FYNNEI. The CDR3 spans 15 residues. Unmatched junction bases numbered 6, after V lost 2 bases and J lost 5 bases.

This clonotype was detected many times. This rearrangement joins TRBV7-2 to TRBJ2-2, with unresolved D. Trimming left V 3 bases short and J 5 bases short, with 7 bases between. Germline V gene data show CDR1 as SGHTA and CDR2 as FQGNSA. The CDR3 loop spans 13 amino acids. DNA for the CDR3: TGTGCCAGCAGCTTGATGGGGACCGGGGAGCTGTTTTTT. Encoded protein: CASSLMGTGELFF. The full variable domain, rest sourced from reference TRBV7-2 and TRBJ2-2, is GAGVSQSPSNKVTEKGKDVELRCDPISGHTALYWYRQSLGQGLEFLIYFQGNSAPDKSGLPSDRFSAERTGGSVSTLTIQRTQQEDSAVYLCASSLMGTGELFFGEGSRLTVL.

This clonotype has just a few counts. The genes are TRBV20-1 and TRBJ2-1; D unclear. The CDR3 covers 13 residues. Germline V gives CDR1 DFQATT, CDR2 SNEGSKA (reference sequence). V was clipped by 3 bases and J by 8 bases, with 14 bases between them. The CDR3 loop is CSASTPQIDEQFF. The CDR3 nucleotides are TGCAGTGCTAGTACCCCACAGATCGATGAGCAGTTCTTC.

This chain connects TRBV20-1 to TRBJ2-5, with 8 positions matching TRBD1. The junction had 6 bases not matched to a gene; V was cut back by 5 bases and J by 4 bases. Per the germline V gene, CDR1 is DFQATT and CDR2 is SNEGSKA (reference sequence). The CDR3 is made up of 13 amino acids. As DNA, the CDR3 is TGCAGTGCTCAGACAGGGGTAGCAGAGACCCAGTACTTC. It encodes CSAQTGVAETQYF.

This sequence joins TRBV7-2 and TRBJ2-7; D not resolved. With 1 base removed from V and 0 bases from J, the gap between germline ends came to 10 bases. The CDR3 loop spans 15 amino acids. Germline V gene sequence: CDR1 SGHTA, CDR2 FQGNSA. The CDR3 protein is CASSLEDDFSYEQYF. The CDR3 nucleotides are TGTGCCAGCAGCTTAGAAGACGATTTCTCCTACGAGCAGTACTTC.

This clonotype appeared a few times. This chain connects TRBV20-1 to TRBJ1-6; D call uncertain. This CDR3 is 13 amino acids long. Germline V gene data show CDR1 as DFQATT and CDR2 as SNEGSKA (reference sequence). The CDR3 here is CSPLGMEDSPLHF. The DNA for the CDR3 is TGCAGCCCTCTTGGTATGGAGGATTCACCCCTCCACTTT.

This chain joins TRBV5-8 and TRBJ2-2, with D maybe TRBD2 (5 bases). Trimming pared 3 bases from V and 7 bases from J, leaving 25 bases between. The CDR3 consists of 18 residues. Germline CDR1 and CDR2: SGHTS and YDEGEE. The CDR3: CASSSREREFGYFGELFF. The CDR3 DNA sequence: TGTGCCAGCAGCTCAAGGGAGCGAGAGTTTGGTTATTTCGGGGAGCTGTTTTTT.

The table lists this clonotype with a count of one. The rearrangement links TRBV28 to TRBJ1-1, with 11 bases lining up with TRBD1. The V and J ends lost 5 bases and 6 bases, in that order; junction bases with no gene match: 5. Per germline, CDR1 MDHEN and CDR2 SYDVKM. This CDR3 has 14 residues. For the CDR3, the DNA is TGTGCCAGCAGTGGGACAGGGGGGAGCCCTGAAGCTTTCTTT. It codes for CASSGTGGSPEAFF.

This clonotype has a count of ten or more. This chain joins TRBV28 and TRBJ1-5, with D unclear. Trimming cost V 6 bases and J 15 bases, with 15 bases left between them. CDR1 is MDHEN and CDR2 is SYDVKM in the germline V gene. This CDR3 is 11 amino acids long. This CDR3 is CASRKDGVRHF. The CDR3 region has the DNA TGTGCCAGCAGAAAAGACGGGGTTAGGCATTTT.

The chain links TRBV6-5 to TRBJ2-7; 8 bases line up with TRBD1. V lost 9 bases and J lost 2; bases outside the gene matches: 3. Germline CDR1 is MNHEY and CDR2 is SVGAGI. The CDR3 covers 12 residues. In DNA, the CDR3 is TGTGCCAGTGGCAGGGGGCCCTACGAGCAGTACTTC. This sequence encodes CASGRGPYEQYF.

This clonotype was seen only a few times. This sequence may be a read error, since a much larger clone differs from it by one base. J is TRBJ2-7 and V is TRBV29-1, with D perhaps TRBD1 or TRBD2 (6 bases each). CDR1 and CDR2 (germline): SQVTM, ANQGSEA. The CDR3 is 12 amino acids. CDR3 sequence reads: CSGRGQTYERYF. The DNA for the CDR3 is TGCAGCGGCCGGGGGCAAACCTACGAGCGGTACTTC.

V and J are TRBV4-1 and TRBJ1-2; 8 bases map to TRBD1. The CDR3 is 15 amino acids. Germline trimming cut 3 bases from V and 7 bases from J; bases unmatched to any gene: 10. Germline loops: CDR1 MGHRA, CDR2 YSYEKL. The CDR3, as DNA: TGCGCCAGCAGCCAGGGAAGACAGGGGAATGGTGGCTACACCTTC. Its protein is CASSQGRQGNGGYTF.

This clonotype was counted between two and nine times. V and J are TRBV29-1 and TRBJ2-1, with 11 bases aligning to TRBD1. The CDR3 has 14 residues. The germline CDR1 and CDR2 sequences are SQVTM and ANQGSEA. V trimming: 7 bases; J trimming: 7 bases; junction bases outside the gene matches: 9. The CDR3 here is CSASKDRGLNEQFF. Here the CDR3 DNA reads TGCAGCGCTAGCAAGGACAGGGGGCTTAATGAGCAGTTCTTC.

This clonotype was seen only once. The CDR3 DNA follows: TGTGCCAGCAGCGTAGGGGGCAGAAACTCTGGAAACACCATATATTTT. This gives the protein CASSVGGRNSGNTIYF. This chain links TRBV9 with TRBJ1-3, with a weak D call TRBD1 (5 bases). The CDR3 length is 16 residues. Germline V lookup: CDR1 SGDLS, CDR2 YYNGEE. Trimming shortened V by 0 bases and J by 0 bases, and 10 bases separated the two germline ends.

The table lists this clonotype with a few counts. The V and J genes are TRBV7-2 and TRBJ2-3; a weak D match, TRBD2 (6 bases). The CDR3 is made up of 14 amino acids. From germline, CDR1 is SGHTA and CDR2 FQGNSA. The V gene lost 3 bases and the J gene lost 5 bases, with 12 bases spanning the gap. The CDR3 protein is CASSLNGGGDTQYF. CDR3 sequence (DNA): TGTGCCAGCAGCTTGAATGGGGGAGGAGATACGCAGTATTTT.

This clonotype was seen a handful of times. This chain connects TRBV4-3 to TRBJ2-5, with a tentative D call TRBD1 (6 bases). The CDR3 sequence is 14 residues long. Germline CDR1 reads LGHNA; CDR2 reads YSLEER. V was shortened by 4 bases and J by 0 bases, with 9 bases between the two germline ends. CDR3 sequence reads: CASSPGHNQETQYF. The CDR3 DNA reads TGCGCCAGCAGCCCGGGACACAACCAAGAGACCCAGTACTTC.

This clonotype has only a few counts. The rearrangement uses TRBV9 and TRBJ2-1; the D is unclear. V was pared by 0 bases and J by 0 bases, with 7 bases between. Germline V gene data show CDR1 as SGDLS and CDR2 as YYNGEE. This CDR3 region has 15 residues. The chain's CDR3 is CASSVEPSSYNEQFF. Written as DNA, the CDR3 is TGTGCCAGCAGCGTAGAACCTAGCTCCTACAATGAGCAGTTCTTC.

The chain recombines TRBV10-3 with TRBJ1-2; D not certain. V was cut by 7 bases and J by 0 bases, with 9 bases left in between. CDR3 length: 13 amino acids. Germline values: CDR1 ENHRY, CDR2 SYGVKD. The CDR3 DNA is TGTGCCATCAAGTCGTCAGCTAACTATGGCTACACCTTC. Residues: CAIKSSANYGYTF.

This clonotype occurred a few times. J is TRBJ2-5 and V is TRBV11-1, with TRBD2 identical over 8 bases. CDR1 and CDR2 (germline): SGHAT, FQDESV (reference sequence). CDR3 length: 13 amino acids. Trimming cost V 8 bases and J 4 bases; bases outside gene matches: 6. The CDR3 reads CASEREWGETQYF. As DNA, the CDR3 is TGTGCCAGCGAGCGGGAGTGGGGAGAGACCCAGTACTTC.

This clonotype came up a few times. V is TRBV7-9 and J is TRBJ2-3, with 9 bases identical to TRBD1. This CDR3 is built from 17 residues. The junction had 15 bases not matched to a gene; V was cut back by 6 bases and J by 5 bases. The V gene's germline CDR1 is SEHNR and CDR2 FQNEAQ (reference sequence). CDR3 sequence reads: CASSSNPGQGLGDTQYF. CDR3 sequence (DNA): TGTGCCAGCAGTTCCAATCCCGGACAGGGGCTGGGAGATACGCAGTATTTT.

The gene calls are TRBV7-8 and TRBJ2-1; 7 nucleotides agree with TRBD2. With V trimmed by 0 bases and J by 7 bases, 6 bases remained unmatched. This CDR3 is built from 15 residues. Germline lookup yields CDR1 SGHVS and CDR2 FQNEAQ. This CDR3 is CASSLAAGVSNEQFF. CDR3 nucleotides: TGTGCCAGCAGCTTAGCGGCGGGAGTATCAAATGAGCAGTTCTTC. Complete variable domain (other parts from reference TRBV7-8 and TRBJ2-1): GAGVSQSPRYKVAKRGQDVALRCDPISGHVSLFWYQQALGQGPEFLTYFQNEAQLDKSGLPSDRFFAERPEGSVSTLKIQRTQQEDSAVYLCASSLAAGVSNEQFFGPGTRLTVL.